Shown below are 2 T cell receptor beta chains from a single sample sequenced in a study of T cell repertoires in cytomegalovirus infection. TCRdb itself ran the reads through MiXCR, one entry per CDR3 protein. Of 50,000 to 55,000 distinct CDR3 sequences listed, around 20% are singletons. Their antigen targets remain unknown. Source: CD8+ T cells from cultured PBMCs, taken from culture after CMV antigen stimulation. The receptors were gathered from a human donor in good health (CMV status not recorded). Some clones in this sample may be carry-over from other donors' samples.

The rearrangement joins TRBV4-2 to TRBJ2-7; TRBD1 might be the D (7 bases). Trimming pared 3 bases from V and 2 bases from J, leaving 8 bases between. The CDR3 runs to 13 residues. Germline CDR1 reads LGHNA; CDR2 reads YNFKEQ. Here the CDR3 DNA reads TGTGCCAGCAGCCACAGGGGGGCCTACGAGCAGTACTTC. Its protein is CASSHRGAYEQYF.

The chain is built from TRBV6-1 and TRBJ2-7; 9 positions agree with TRBD1. CDR3 length: 13 amino acids. Trimming at V came to 7 bases and at J to 4 bases, leaving 5 bases not matched to a gene. CDR1 and CDR2 from the germline V gene are MNHNS and SASEGT. The CDR3 reads CASIGTGLYEQYF. The CDR3 nucleotides are TGTGCCAGCATCGGGACAGGGCTTTACGAGCAGTACTTC.